Listed below are T cell receptor beta chains from one sample, sequenced in a study of siplizumab effects on memory and regulatory T cells. Data came from immunoSEQ multiplex PCR; TCRdb stores just in-frame clones and leaves some out. The sample yields over 70,000 clones, just under 95% seen once. The material sequenced was CD8+ T cells sorted from blood. The origin of the receptors is a human donor in good health. The CDR3 runs from the conserved cysteine through the conserved F or W. The D gene is left open where the match is weak. Not all rows give a size; the values are once, few, many and, for expanded clones, a class.

TRBV28	NA	NA	TRBJ2-7	TGTGCCAGCAGTTTAGCGGGGCCGGGTGAGCAGTACTTC	CASSLAGPGEQYF
TRBV6-1	NA	NA	TRBJ1-2	TGTGCCAGCAGTGAAGCGGGGGACCCCTTATACCATGGCTACACCTTC	CASSEAGDPLYHGYTF
TRBV28	NA	NA	TRBJ2-3	TGTGCCAGCAGCGCAGCCCGGGGGCTTGATACGCAGTATTTT	CASSAARGLDTQYF
TRBV4-1	NA	TRBD2	TRBJ2-7	TGCGCCAGCAGCCAAGAACCTAGCGGAACCTACGAGCAGTACTTC	CASSQEPSGTYEQYF
TRBV19	NA	NA	TRBJ2-7	TGTGCCAGTAGTATGGGGGGCGGTTACGAGCAGTACTTC	CASSMGGGYEQYF
TRBV5-4	NA	NA	TRBJ1-1	TGTGCCAGCAGAGGGGATGGAGGGGAAGCTTTCTTT	CASRGDGGEAFF
TRBV19	NA	NA	TRBJ1-1	TGTGCCAGTAGTATAGTAAAGAGGAACACTGAAGCTTTCTTT	CASSIVKRNTEAFF
TRBV29-1	NA	NA	TRBJ2-1	TGCAGCGGCTGTTCGGAGGTCGGTGAGCAGTTCTTC	CSGCSEVGEQFF
TRBV19	NA	NA	TRBJ2-7	TGTGCCAGTAGCCCAGACCTAGGCGAGCCCTACGAGCAGTACTTC	CASSPDLGEPYEQYF
TRBV12-5	NA	NA	TRBJ1-2	TGTGCTAGTGGTCTGGGCCGGGACCGATACACCTTC	CASGLGRDRYTF
TRBV7-3	NA	NA	TRBJ1-2	TGTGCCAGCAGCTTAACTCAACCGTCCGGGGCAAACTATGGCTACACCTTC	CASSLTQPSGANYGYTF
TRBV9	NA	TRBD1	TRBJ2-1	TGTGCCAGCAGCCCCTCAGACAGGGAAAGTGAGCAGTTCTTC	CASSPSDRESEQFF
TRBV28	NA	TRBD1	TRBJ2-7	TGTGCCAGCAGCCCGTCGAGGGGGCTCTCCTACGAGCAGTACTTC	CASSPSRGLSYEQYF
TRBV5-1	NA	NA	TRBJ2-1	TGCGCCAGCAGCTCTAGCTCCTACAATGAGCAGTTCTTC	CASSSSSYNEQFF
TRBV11-2	NA	NA	TRBJ2-1	TGTGCCAGCAGCGATATGGGCTCCTACAATGAGCAGTTCTTC	CASSDMGSYNEQFF
TRBV23-1	once	TRBD2	TRBJ2-1	TGCGCCAGCAGTCCCGGGACTAGCGGGGAGGAGCAGTTCTTC	CASSPGTSGEEQFF
TRBV5-1	once	NA	TRBJ2-7	TGCGCCAGCAGCCCCGGGTTTTTCTACGAGCAGTACTTC	CASSPGFFYEQYF
TRBV18	NA	NA	TRBJ2-7	TGTGCCAGCTCACCCCGACCACTCGCGACCGTTGAGGGGTACGAGCAGTACTTC	CASSPRPLATVEGYEQYF
TRBV9	NA	TRBD1	TRBJ2-7	TGTGCCAGCAGCGCACAGGGGGCGAGTTTCGAGCAGTACTTC	CASSAQGASFEQYF
TRBV6-1	NA	NA	TRBJ1-1	TGTGCCAGCAGTCCTGGTCCACGAAGGGACACTGAAGCTTTCTTT	CASSPGPRRDTEAFF
TRBV18	NA	TRBD1	TRBJ1-2	TGTGCCAGCTCACCACCCCGGACAGGGGAGGGTTGGTATGGCTACACCTTC	CASSPPRTGEGWYGYTF
TRBV12-1	NA	NA	TRBJ2-4	TGTGCCAGCAGCTTGGGCGGGGAAAAAAACATTCAGTACTTC	CASSLGGEKNIQYF
TRBV20-1	NA	NA	TRBJ2-1	TGCAGTGTGCCGTACGGGAATGAGCAGTTCTTC	CSVPYGNEQFF
TRBV6-1	NA	NA	TRBJ1-5	TGTGCCAGCACCCCGGCCAGGGCCTTCGGTCAGCCCCAGCATTTT	CASTPARAFGQPQHF
TRBV19	NA	TRBD2	TRBJ2-1	TGTGCCAGTAGTCCCCTTCGGATAGCGGGAGGCCCGGGCTATGAGCAGTTCTTC	CASSPLRIAGGPGYEQFF
TRBV23-1	NA	NA	TRBJ2-1	TGCGCCAGCAGTCAACCCCTCATTAAGGGTCTGAGCTACAATGAGCAGTTCTTC	CASSQPLIKGLSYNEQFF
TRBV9	NA	NA	TRBJ1-5	TGTGCCAGCAGCGTAGCATCAGAAGGTCAGCCCCAGCATTTT	CASSVASEGQPQHF
TRBV19	NA	NA	TRBJ1-1	TGTGCCAGTAGTACGGGCCCTGAAGCTTTCTTT	CASSTGPEAFF
TRBV27	NA	NA	TRBJ2-1	TGTGCCAGCAGGTGGGGGGGCGATCCCTCCTACAATGAGCAGTTCTTC	CASRWGGDPSYNEQFF
TRBV10-3	NA	TRBD1	TRBJ1-2	TGTGCCATCAGTGGAGTGGACAGGGATTCTAACTATGGCTACACCTTC	CAISGVDRDSNYGYTF
TRBV6-5	NA	NA	TRBJ2-7	TGTGCCAGCAGTGCCTTCCGAGGGCCCTCCTACGAGCAGTACTTC	CASSAFRGPSYEQYF
TRBV18	NA	NA	TRBJ2-3	TGTGCCAGCTCCCTGGATGGAGATACGCAGTATTTT	CASSLDGDTQYF
TRBV11-2	NA	TRBD1	TRBJ2-7	TGTGCCAGCACCAGGACAGGGGCGTACGAGCAGTACTTC	CASTRTGAYEQYF
TRBV28	NA	TRBD1	TRBJ2-7	TGTGCCAGCAGTCTCGGACAGGGGTCCTACGAGCAGTACTTC	CASSLGQGSYEQYF
TRBV7-9	NA	NA	TRBJ2-7	TGTGCCAGCAGCTTAGTCCTGACCTACGAGCAGTACTTC	CASSLVLTYEQYF
TRBV14	NA	NA	TRBJ2-1	TGTGCCAGCAGCCATGCGGGCCCCGCGGGATACAATGAGCAGTTCTTC	CASSHAGPAGYNEQFF
TRBV10-2	NA	NA	TRBJ2-7	TGCGCCAGCAGTGAAAAAGGACCCCCCGGCTCCTACGAGCAGTACTTC	CASSEKGPPGSYEQYF
TRBV13	NA	NA	TRBJ1-1	TGTGCCAGCAGGGGAAACACTGAAGCTTTCTTT	CASRGNTEAFF
TRBV5-4	NA	NA	TRBJ2-1	TGTGCCAGCAACAAACCTGGACGGATCAATGAGCAGTTCTTC	CASNKPGRINEQFF
TRBV6-4	NA	TRBD1	TRBJ1-4	TGTGCCAGCAGGACCGGGACAGGGAATGAAAAACTGTTTTTT	CASRTGTGNEKLFF
TRBV4-1	NA	NA	TRBJ2-1	TGCGCCAGCAGCCAACTCGGCCTTTCTACGCAGAATGAGCAGTTCTTC	CASSQLGLSTQNEQFF
TRBV7-8	NA	TRBD2	TRBJ2-3	TGTGCCAGCAGCTCCATAGCGGGGCGCACAGATACGCAGTATTTT	CASSSIAGRTDTQYF
TRBV7-3	NA	NA	TRBJ1-2	TGTGCCAGCAGCTTATCCGGGTTTGGCGGAACTAACTATGGCTACACCTTC	CASSLSGFGGTNYGYTF
TRBV2	once	TRBD1	TRBJ2-7	TGTGCCAGCGTAGTAAAAGGACAGGGGTACGAGCAGTACTTC	CASVVKGQGYEQYF
TRBV5-4	NA	NA	TRBJ2-1	TGTGCCAGCAGCACACGAGGGGGAAATGAGCAGTTCTTC	CASSTRGGNEQFF
TRBV30	NA	NA	TRBJ2-5	TGTGCCTGGGAGGACGGAGAAGAGACCCAGTACTTC	CAWEDGEETQYF
TRBV7-3	NA	TRBD2	TRBJ2-2	TGTGCCAGCAGCTCCCACGGGACTAGCGGGACGGACACCGGGGAGCTGTTTTTT	CASSSHGTSGTDTGELFF
TRBV29-1	NA	TRBD1	TRBJ2-5	TGCAGCGTTTTAACAGGGGGCATCGAGACCCAGTACTTC	CSVLTGGIETQYF
TRBV19	once	NA	TRBJ1-4	TGTGCCACAAGGGGGTCCGTAGCGGTGTTTTTT	CATRGSVAVFF
TRBV7-8	NA	NA	TRBJ2-5	TGTGCCAGCAGCTTAGTGTACAGCCGAGAGACCCAGTACTTC	CASSLVYSRETQYF
TRBV28	NA	TRBD1	TRBJ2-7	TGTGCCAGCAGTTTATGGGGACAGACCTACGAGCAGTACTTC	CASSLWGQTYEQYF
TRBV7-6	NA	TRBD2	TRBJ2-1	TGTGCCAGCAGGCTCGAAGGACTAGCGGGAGGGGATGAGCAGTTCTTC	CASRLEGLAGGDEQFF
TRBV19	NA	NA	TRBJ1-2	TGTGCCAGTAAGCGGGGAAGCTATGGCTACACCTTC	CASKRGSYGYTF
TRBV9	NA	NA	TRBJ2-1	TGTGCCAGCAGCGTAGCTACGGGGAGCTCCTACAATGAGCAGTTCTTC	CASSVATGSSYNEQFF